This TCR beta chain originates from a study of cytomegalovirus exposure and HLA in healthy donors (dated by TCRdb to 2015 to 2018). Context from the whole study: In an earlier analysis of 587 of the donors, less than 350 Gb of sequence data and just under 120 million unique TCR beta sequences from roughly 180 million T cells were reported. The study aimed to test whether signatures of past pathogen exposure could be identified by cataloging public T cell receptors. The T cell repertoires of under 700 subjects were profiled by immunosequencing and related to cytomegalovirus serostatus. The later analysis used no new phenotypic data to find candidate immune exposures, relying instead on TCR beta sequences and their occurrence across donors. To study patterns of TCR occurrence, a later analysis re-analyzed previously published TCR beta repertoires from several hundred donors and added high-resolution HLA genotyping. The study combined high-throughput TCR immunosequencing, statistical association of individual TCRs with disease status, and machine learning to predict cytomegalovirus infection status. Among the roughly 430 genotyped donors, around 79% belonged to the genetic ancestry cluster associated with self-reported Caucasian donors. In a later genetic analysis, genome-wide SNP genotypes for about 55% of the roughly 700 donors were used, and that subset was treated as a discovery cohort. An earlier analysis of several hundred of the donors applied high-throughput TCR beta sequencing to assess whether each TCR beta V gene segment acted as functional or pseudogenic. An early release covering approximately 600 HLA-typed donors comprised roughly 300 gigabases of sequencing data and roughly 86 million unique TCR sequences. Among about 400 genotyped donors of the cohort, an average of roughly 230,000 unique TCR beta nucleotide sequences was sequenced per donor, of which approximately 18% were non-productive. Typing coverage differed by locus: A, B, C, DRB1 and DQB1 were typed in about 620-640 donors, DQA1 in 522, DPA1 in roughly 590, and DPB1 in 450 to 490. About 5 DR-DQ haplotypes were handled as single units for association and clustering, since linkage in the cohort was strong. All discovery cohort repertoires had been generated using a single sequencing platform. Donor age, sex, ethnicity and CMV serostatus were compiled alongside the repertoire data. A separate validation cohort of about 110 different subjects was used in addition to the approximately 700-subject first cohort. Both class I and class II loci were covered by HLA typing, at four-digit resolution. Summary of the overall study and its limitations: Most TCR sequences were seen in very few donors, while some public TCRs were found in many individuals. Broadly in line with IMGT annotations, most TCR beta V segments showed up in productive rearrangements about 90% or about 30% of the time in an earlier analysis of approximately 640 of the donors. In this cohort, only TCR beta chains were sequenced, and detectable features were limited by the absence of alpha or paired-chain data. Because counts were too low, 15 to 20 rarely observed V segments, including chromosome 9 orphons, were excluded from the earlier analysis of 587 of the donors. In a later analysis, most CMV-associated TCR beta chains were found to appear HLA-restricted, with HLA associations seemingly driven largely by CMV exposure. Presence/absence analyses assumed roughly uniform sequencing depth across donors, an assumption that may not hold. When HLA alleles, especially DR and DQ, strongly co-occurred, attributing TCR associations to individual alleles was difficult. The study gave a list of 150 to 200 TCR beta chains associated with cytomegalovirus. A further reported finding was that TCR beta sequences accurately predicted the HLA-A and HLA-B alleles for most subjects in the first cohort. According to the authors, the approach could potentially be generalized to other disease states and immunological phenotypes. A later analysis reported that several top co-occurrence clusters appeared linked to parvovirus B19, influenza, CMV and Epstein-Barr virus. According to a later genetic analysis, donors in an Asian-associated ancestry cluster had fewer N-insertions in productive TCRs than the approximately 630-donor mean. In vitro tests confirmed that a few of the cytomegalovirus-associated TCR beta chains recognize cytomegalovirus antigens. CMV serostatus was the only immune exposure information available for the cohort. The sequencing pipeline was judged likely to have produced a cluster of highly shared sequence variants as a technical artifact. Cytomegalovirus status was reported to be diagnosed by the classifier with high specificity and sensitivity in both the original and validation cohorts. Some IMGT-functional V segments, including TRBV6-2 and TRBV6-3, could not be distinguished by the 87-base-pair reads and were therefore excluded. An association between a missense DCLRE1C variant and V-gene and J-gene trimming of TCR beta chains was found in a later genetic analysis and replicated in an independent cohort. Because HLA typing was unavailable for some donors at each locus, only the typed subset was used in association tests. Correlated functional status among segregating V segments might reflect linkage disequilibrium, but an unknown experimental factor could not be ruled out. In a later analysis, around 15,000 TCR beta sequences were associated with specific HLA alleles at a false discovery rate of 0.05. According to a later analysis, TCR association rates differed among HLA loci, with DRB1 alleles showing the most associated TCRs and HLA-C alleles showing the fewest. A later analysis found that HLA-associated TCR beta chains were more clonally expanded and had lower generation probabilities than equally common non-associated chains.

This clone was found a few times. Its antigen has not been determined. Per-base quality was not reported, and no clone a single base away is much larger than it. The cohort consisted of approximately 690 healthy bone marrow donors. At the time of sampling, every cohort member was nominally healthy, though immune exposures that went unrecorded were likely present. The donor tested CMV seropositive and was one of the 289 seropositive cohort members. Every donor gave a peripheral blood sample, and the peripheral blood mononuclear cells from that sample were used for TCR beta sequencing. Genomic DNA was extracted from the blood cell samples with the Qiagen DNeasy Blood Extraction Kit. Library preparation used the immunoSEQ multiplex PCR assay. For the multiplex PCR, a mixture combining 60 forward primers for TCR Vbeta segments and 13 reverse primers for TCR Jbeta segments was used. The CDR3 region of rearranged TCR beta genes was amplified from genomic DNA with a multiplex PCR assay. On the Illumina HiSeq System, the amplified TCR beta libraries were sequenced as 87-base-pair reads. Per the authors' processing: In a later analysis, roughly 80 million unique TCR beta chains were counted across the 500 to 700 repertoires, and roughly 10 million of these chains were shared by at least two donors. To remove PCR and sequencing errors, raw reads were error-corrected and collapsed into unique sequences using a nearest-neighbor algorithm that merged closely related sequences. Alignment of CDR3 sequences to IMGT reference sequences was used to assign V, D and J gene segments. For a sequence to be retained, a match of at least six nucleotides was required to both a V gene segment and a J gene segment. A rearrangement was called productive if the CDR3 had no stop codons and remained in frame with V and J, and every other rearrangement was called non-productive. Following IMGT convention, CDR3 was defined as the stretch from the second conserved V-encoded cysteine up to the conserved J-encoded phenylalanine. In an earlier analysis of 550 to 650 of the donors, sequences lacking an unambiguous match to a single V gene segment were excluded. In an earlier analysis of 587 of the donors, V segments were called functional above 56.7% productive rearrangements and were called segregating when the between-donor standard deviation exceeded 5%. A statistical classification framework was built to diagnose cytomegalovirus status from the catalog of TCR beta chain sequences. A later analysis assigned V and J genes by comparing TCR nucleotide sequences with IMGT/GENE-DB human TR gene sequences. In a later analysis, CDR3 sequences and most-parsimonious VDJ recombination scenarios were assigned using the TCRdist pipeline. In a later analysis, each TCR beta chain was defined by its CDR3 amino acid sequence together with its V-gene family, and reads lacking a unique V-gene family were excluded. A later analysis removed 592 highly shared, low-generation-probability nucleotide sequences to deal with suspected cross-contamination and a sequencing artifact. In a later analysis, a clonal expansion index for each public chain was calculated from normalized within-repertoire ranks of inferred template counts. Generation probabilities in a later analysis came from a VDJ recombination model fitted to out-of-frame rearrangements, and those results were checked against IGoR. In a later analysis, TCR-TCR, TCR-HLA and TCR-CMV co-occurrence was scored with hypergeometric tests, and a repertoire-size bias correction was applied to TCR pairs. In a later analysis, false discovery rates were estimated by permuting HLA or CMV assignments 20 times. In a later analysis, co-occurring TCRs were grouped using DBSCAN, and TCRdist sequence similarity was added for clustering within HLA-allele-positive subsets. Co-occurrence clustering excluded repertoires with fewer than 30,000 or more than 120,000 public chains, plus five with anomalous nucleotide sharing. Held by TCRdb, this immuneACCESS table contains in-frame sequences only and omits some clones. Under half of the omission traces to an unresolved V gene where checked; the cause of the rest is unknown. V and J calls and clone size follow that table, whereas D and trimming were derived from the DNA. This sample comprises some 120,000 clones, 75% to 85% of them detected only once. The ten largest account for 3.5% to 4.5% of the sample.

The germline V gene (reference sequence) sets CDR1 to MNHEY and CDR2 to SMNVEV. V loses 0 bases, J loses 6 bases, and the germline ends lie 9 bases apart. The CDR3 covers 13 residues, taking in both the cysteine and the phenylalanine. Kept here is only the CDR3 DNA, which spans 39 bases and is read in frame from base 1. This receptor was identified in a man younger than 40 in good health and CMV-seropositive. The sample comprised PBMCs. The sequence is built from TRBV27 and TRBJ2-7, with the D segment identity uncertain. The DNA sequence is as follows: TGTGCCAGCAGTTTATCGCGGTTTGGCGAGCAGTACTTC. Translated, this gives CASSLSRFGEQYF.